The source of this T cell receptor (beta chain) is a study of beta chain features in type 1 diabetes. Study outcomes and limitations: Researchers caution that PCR might favor shorter templates, equally among patients and controls. There was a moderate but significant shortening of TCRB CDR3s in all four CD4+ subsets of Type 1 diabetes patients.

Isolation of CD4+ naive, central memory, regulatory and stem cell-like memory cells was achieved by sorting via CD45RO/CCR7/CD25/CD127/CD95/CD27. With respect to this clone: Antigen specificity is unknown.

The whole isolated RNA underwent reverse transcription, so sequencing captured expressed TCRB transcripts. Naive, central memory and regulatory T cell samples averaged about 3.57 million immunoSEQ reads each. Sequencing used immunoSEQ multiplex PCR; TCRdb keeps in-frame clones, though not all of them. Of around 170,000 clones in the sample, roughly 9% were seen once. The CDR3 covers 14 residues. The germline V gene encodes CDR1 PRHDT and CDR2 FYEKMQ (reference sequence). The V end lost 1 base, the J end lost 4 bases, and 7 bases lay between the germline ends. The V and J genes are TRBV13 and TRBJ2-2; weak D call: TRBD2 (5 bases). The sequenced sample consisted of central memory CD4+ T cells from blood. This sequence originates from a young woman with type 1 diabetes. The CDR3 nucleotides are TGTGCCAGCAGCTTAGAGCGGTTCACCGGGGAGCTGTTTTTT. This gives the protein CASSLERFTGELFF. Drawing the rest from reference TRBV13 and TRBJ2-2, the complete variable domain is AAGVIQSPRHLIKEKRETATLKCYPIPRHDTVYWYQQGPGQDPQFLISFYEKMQSDKGSIPDRFSAQQFSDYHSELNMSSLELGDSALYFCASSLERFTGELFFGEGSRLTVL.